This T cell receptor beta chain was identified in a study of shared clonotypes between healthy human individuals. The CDR3 is 16 residues long. Trimming left V 2 bases short and J 4 bases short, with 18 bases between. Germline CDR1 SGDLS, CDR2 YYNGEE. A remark on this clone: The antigen is not known.

Over several immunoSEQ plates, each subset's genomic DNA was distributed in even portions. Generated by immunoSEQ multiplex PCR, the TCRdb table keeps only in-frame clones and is missing some. Counted here are over 1.5 million clones, around 98% occurring once; the ten biggest clones make up 0.4% to 0.45%. Findings and limits, study-wide: Sampling included only blood; tissue repertoires likely differ. Sequencing depth was predicted to influence how clonotypes are shared among donors.

The rearrangement joins TRBV9 to TRBJ2-5; D tentatively reads TRBD1 or TRBD2 (5 bases each). The specimen sequenced was naive CD4+ T cells sorted from blood. The subset: CD45RA+ positively selected. The source is a man aged 25-45 years in good health. CDR3 nucleotide sequence: TGTGCCAGCAGCGTGGGGCCGGGACCAACCAGAGAGACCCAGTACTTC. This translates into CASSVGPGPTRETQYF.